This T cell receptor beta chain was obtained from a study of T cell repertoires in cytomegalovirus infection. This clonotype has a count of ten or more. From the reads, TCRdb called clonotypes with MiXCR, one entry per CDR3 protein. The table has 500,000 or so distinct CDR3 sequences, about 15% seen once; the top ten hold roughly a quarter. V dropped 4 bases and J dropped 7 bases, with 17 bases sitting between them. The CDR3 is 15 residues long. CDR1 and CDR2 (germline): MNHEY, SMNVEV (reference sequence). Sequenced sample: CD8+ T cells from PBMCs. The TCR sequence derives from a human donor in good health (CMV status not recorded). Some clones in this sample may be carry-over from other donors' samples. The genes are TRBV27 and TRBJ1-5; possibly TRBD1 for D (6 bases). The CDR3 is CASSSIMAGEQPQHF. CDR3 coding DNA: TGTGCCAGCAGTTCAATTATGGCAGGGGAACAGCCCCAGCATTTT.